The 21 T cell receptor beta chains below come from one sample, sequenced in a study of regulatory T cells. No cognate antigen is known for these TCRs. Primers: 52 TRBV forward and 13 TRBJ reverse. The method was immunoSEQ multiplex PCR; TCRdb's version includes in-frame clones alone and lacks a portion of them. Here the sample spans 30,000 to 40,000 clones, around 91% being singletons. Study-wide results and caveats: Hydrophobic residues at CDR3 positions 6 and 7 were enriched in conventional CD4+ T cells of CD3G-deficient patients.

Sequenced: conventional CD4+ T cells sorted from blood. These receptors came from a person aged 18-35 years with CD3G deficiency.

This chain joins TRBV6-1 and TRBJ2-7; 10 bases agree with TRBD2. V trimming: 3 bases; J trimming: 6 bases; junction bases outside the gene matches: 2. Germline V CDR1 and CDR2: MNHNS, SASEGT. The CDR3 consists of 13 residues. CDR3 nucleotides: TGTGCCAGCAGTGAGATAGCGGGAGGCGAGCAGTACTTC. Protein: CASSEIAGGEQYF.

This rearrangement joins TRBV28 to TRBJ1-2, with 7 bases matching TRBD1. The germline gives CDR1 MDHEN, CDR2 SYDVKM. The CDR3 consists of 13 residues. The V and J ends lost 7 bases and 7 bases, in that order; junction bases with no gene match: 9. Here the CDR3 reads CASTRTQGTGYTF. The CDR3 DNA follows: TGTGCCAGCACTCGCACACAGGGGACTGGCTACACCTTC.

The chain links TRBV10-3 to TRBJ1-2; 7 bases are a match to TRBD1. Germline CDR1 reads ENHRY; CDR2 reads SYGVKD. The CDR3 contains 14 residues. Unmatched junction bases numbered 3, after V lost 3 bases and J lost 2 bases. The chain's CDR3 is CAISEGGWNYGYTF. In DNA, the CDR3 is TGTGCCATCAGTGAAGGGGGCTGGAACTATGGCTACACCTTC.

The rearrangement joins TRBV6-1 to TRBJ2-7, with no clear D. There are 11 residues in the CDR3. Trimming shortened V by 3 bases and J by 3 bases, and 3 bases separated the two germline ends. Germline V gene lookup returns CDR1 MNHNS and CDR2 SASEGT. The CDR3 is CASSEYYEQYF. DNA for the CDR3: TGTGCCAGCAGTGAGTACTACGAGCAGTACTTC.

V usage is TRBV27 and J usage is TRBJ2-2; a weak D match, TRBD1 (6 bases). The germline V gene has CDR1 MNHEY and CDR2 SMNVEV (reference sequence). Trimming removed 3 bases at V and 2 bases at J, with 13 bases between. The length of the CDR3 is 16 residues. The CDR3 nucleotides are TGTGCCAGCAGTTTCTACCGGACAGCTAACACCGGGGAGCTGTTTTTT. It encodes CASSFYRTANTGELFF.

The gene calls are TRBV7-9 and TRBJ2-3; possible D gene TRBD2, 6 bases. Trimming took 3 bases from V and 3 from J, leaving 13 bases between them. The CDR3 runs to 15 residues. Germline V gene sequence: CDR1 SEHNR, CDR2 FQNEAQ (reference sequence). This CDR3 is CASSFGGRWTDTQYF. The DNA for the CDR3 is TGTGCCAGCAGCTTCGGAGGGAGGTGGACAGATACGCAGTATTTT.

V usage is TRBV28 and J usage is TRBJ2-1; 9 nucleotides match TRBD2. Trimming at V came to 5 bases and at J to 0 bases, leaving 8 bases not matched to a gene. Looked up from germline, CDR1 is MDHEN and CDR2 is SYDVKM. This CDR3 has 17 residues. CDR3 nucleotide sequence: TGTGCCAGCAGTCCGACTAGCGGCTCAAGCTCCTACAATGAGCAGTTCTTC. Translating gives CASSPTSGSSSYNEQFF.

The chain links TRBV19 to TRBJ1-1; TRBD1 might be the D (6 bases). The CDR3 spans 13 residues. With 7 bases removed from V and 6 bases from J, the gap between germline ends came to 15 bases. Germline V CDR1 and CDR2: LNHDA, SQIVND (reference sequence). CDR3 residues: CASKGGDVAEAFF. The CDR3 coding sequence is TGTGCCAGTAAGGGGGGGGACGTCGCTGAAGCTTTCTTT.

The chain joins TRBV19 to TRBJ1-2, with D uncertain. Germline values: CDR1 LNHDA, CDR2 SQIVND (reference sequence). The CDR3 sequence is 14 residues long. Trimming took off 8 bases at V and 2 bases at J, with 15 bases between the two ends. CDR3 loop: CASHSSGGNYGYTF. In DNA, the CDR3 is TGTGCCAGTCACTCCTCGGGAGGGAACTATGGCTACACCTTC. The full variable domain, in which reference TRBV19 and TRBJ1-2 provide the parts outside the CDR3, is DGGITQSPKYLFRKEGQNVTLSCEQNLNHDAMYWYRQDPGQGLRLIYYSQIVNDFQKGDIAEGYSVSREKKESFPLTVTSAQKNPTAFYLCASHSSGGNYGYTFGSGTRLTVV.

The sample holds a few counts of this clone. The rearrangement joins TRBV6-1 to TRBJ1-6; D possibly corresponds to TRBD1 (5 bases). The CDR3 length is 15 residues. Trimming shortened V by 4 bases and J by 7 bases, and 14 bases separated the two germline ends. From germline, CDR1 is MNHNS and CDR2 SASEGT. The CDR3 DNA sequence: TGTGCCAGCAGTGGGCTGGGGGACGGCAATTCACCCCTCCACTTT. The encoded protein is CASSGLGDGNSPLHF.

The J gene is TRBJ2-3, the V gene TRBV6-1, with 9 bases lining up with TRBD1. The germline V gene has CDR1 MNHNS and CDR2 SASEGT. This CDR3 is 12 amino acids long. J was trimmed by 13 bases and V by 8 bases; bases with no gene match: 10. CDR3 region: CASAFLRDREYF. CDR3 in DNA: TGTGCCAGCGCTTTTCTCCGGGACAGGGAGTATTTT.

The rearrangement joins TRBV28 to TRBJ2-7; 7 nucleotides agree with TRBD1. Germline V gene data show CDR1 as MDHEN and CDR2 as SYDVKM. Unmatched junction bases numbered 10, after V lost 7 bases and J lost 1 base. The CDR3 is 15 residues long. CDR3 residues: CASNKLGTESYEQYF. DNA for the CDR3: TGTGCCAGCAACAAGCTGGGGACAGAATCCTACGAGCAGTACTTC.

This clone showed up just once. V and J are TRBV19 and TRBJ2-3; TRBD2 matches at 11 bases. V gave up 5 bases and J gave up 5 bases; unmatched junction bases: 15. The length of the CDR3 is 18 residues. Per the germline V gene, CDR1 is LNHDA and CDR2 is SQIVND (reference sequence). The CDR3 DNA sequence: TGTGCCAGTAGTGCCTACGCCCCTAGCGGGGGGTACGGAGATACGCAGTATTTT. Protein product: CASSAYAPSGGYGDTQYF.

The chain recombines TRBV5-6 with TRBJ1-4, with D tentatively TRBD1 (5 bases). This CDR3 has 18 amino acids. Germline-derived CDR1 and CDR2 are SGHDT and YYEEEE. The V end was cut by 0 bases, the J end by 0 bases, with 15 bases between. CDR3 in amino acids: CASSLGGYRTATNEKLFF. The CDR3 DNA reads TGTGCCAGCAGCTTGGGAGGGTACAGGACCGCAACTAATGAAAAACTGTTTTTT. The full variable domain, rest sourced from reference TRBV5-6 and TRBJ1-4, is DAGVTQSPTHLIKTRGQQVTLRCSPKSGHDTVSWYQQALGQGPQFIFQYYEEEERQRGNFPDRFSGHQFPNYSSELNVNALLLGDSALYLCASSLGGYRTATNEKLFFGSGTQLSVL.

The chain employs TRBV5-1 and TRBJ1-2; no firm D call. The V end lost 4 bases, the J end lost 7 bases, and 14 bases lay between the germline ends. CDR3 length equals 13 residues. Germline V gene lookup returns CDR1 SGHRS and CDR2 YFSETQ. CDR3 DNA: TGCGCCAGCAGCCTGGATGGCCGGGGTGGCTACACCTTC. Residues: CASSLDGRGGYTF.

The chain has TRBV14 and TRBJ1-4; tentatively, D is TRBD1 (5 bases). V gave up 0 bases and J gave up 3 bases, with 11 bases separating them. This CDR3 has 16 amino acids. The V gene's germline CDR1 is SGHDN and CDR2 FVKESK. The CDR3 reads CASSQDRGTANEKLFF. Here the CDR3 DNA reads TGTGCCAGCAGCCAAGATCGGGGGACGGCTAATGAAAAACTGTTTTTT. Full variable domain (outside the CDR3, taken from reference TRBV14 and TRBJ1-4): EAGVTQFPSHSVIEKGQTVTLRCDPISGHDNLYWYRRVMGKEIKFLLHFVKESKQDESGMPNNRFLAERTGGTYSTLKVQPAELEDSGVYFCASSQDRGTANEKLFFGSGTQLSVL.

The genes are TRBV6-1 and TRBJ1-5; no reliable D call. V shed 8 bases and J shed 4 bases, with 18 bases lying between them. The CDR3 is 15 amino acids. Germline V gene sequence: CDR1 MNHNS, CDR2 SASEGT. The CDR3 region is CASRPNRAVNQPQHF. CDR3 in DNA: TGTGCCAGCCGTCCAAACCGGGCAGTTAATCAGCCCCAGCATTTT.

The chain has TRBV28 and TRBJ2-7, with 8 bases lining up with TRBD2. Per the germline V gene, CDR1 is MDHEN and CDR2 is SYDVKM. The CDR3 is made up of 15 amino acids. Trimming removed 5 bases from V and 0 bases from J; junction bases left unmatched: 6. The CDR3 DNA is TGTGCCAGCAGTCCTAGCGGGTTAAGCTCCTACGAGCAGTACTTC. This gives the protein CASSPSGLSSYEQYF.

This chain uses TRBV6-6 with TRBJ2-7; no reliable D call. The CDR3 loop spans 11 amino acids. V lost 7 bases and J lost 3, with 7 bases in between. Looked up from germline, CDR1 is MNHNY and CDR2 is SVGAGI (reference sequence). CDR3 sequence reads: CASKAGYEQYF. The DNA of the CDR3 is TGTGCCAGCAAGGCCGGCTACGAGCAGTACTTC.

The chain couples TRBV6-1 to TRBJ1-2; possibly TRBD1 for D (5 bases). Between the trimmed V and J ends, which lost 4 bases and 5 bases, there was a span of 14 bases. Germline CDR1 reads MNHNS; CDR2 reads SASEGT. This CDR3 has 14 amino acids. The CDR3 DNA reads TGTGCCAGCAGTGCAGAAGTATGGGGGTATGGCTACACCTTC. Protein: CASSAEVWGYGYTF.

J is TRBJ2-3 and V is TRBV5-1; TRBD2 might be the D (5 bases). Germline-derived CDR1 and CDR2 are SGHRS and YFSETQ. Between the trimmed V and J ends, which lost 0 bases and 2 bases, there was a span of 10 bases. The CDR3 totals 15 residues. The DNA for the CDR3 is TGCGCCAGCAGCTTGGGGTTCGGGGTCACAGATACGCAGTATTTT. It encodes CASSLGFGVTDTQYF.